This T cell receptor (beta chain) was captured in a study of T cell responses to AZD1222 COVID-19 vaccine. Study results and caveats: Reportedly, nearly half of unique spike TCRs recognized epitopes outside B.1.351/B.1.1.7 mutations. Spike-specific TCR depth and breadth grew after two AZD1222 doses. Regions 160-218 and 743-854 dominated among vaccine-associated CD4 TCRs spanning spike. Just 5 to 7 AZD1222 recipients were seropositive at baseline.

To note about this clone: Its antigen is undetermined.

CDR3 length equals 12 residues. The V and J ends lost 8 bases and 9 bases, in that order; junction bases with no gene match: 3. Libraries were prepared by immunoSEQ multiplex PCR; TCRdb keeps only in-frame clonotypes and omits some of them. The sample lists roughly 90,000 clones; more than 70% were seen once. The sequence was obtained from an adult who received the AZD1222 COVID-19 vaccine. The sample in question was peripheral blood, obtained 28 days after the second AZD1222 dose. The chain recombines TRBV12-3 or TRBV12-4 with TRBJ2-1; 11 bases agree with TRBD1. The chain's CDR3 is CASGQGAGEQFF. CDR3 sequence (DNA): TGTGCCAGCGGACAGGGGGCAGGTGAGCAGTTCTTC.